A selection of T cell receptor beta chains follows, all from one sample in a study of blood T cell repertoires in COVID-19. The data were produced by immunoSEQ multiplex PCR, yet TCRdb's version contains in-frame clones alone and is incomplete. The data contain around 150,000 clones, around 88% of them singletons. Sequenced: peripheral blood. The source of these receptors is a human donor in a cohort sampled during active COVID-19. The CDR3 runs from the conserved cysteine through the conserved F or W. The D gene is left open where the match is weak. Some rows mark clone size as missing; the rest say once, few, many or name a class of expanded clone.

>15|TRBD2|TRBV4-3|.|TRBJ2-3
CASSLQAGGQDTQYF
TGCGCCAGCAGTCTCCAAGCGGGGGGGCAAGATACGCAGTATTTT
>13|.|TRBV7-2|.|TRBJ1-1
CASSLVANTEAFF
TGTGCCAGCAGCTTAGTAGCGAACACTGAAGCTTTCTTT
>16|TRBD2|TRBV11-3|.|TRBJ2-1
CASSTSGGALGNEQFF
TGTGCCAGCAGCACTAGCGGGGGGGCTCTGGGGAATGAGCAGTTCTTC
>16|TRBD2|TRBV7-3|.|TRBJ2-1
CASSLSSGRVDNEQFF
TGTGCCAGCAGCTTAAGTTCCGGGAGGGTCGACAATGAGCAGTTCTTC
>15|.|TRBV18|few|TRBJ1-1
CASSPTTGGETEAFF
TGTGCCAGCTCACCGACCACCGGGGGAGAGACTGAAGCTTTCTTT
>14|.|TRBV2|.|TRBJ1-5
CASSRVGRNQPQHF
TGTGCCAGCAGCAGGGTTGGCAGAAATCAGCCCCAGCATTTT
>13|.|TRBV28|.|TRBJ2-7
CASSFRDFYEQYF
TGTGCCAGCAGTTTCCGGGACTTCTACGAGCAGTACTTC
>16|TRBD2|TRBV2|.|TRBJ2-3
CASSDGLAGWSDTQYF
TGTGCCAGCAGTGACGGACTAGCGGGTTGGTCAGATACGCAGTATTTT
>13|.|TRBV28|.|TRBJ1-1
CASSWALGTEAFF
TGTGCCAGCAGTTGGGCACTAGGCACTGAAGCTTTCTTT
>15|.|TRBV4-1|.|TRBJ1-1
CASSLLLQGNTEAFF
TGCGCCAGCAGCCTTCTCTTACAGGGGAACACTGAAGCTTTCTTT
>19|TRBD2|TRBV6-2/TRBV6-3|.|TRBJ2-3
CASSSPLAGGSDPADTQYF
TGTGCCAGCAGTTCCCCCCTAGCGGGAGGGTCGGACCCCGCAGATACGCAGTATTTT
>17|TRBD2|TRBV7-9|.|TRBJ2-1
CASSLWIRTSGSDEQFF
TGTGCCAGCAGCTTATGGATTAGGACTAGCGGGAGCGATGAGCAGTTCTTC
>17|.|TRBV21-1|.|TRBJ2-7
CASSERKGQGTRDEQYF
TGTGCCAGCAGCGAACGGAAAGGTCAGGGGACTAGGGACGAGCAGTACTTC
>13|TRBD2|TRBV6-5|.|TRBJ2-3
CASRRAGSDTQYF
TGTGCCAGCAGGAGAGCGGGATCGGATACGCAGTATTTT
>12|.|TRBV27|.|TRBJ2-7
CASSFILDEQYF
TGTGCCAGCAGTTTTATCCTTGACGAGCAGTACTTC
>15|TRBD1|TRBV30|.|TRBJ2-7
CAWSVLTGGSGEQYF
TGTGCCTGGAGTGTACTTACAGGGGGCTCGGGGGAGCAGTACTTC
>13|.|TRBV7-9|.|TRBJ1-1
CASSFAGSIEAFF
TGTGCCAGCAGCTTTGCCGGGTCTATCGAAGCTTTCTTT
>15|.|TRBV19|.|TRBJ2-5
CASSMGAGYQETQYF
TGTGCCAGTAGTATGGGGGCGGGTTACCAAGAGACCCAGTACTTC
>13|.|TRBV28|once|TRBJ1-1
CASREEANTEAFF
TGTGCCAGCAGAGAGGAGGCGAACACTGAAGCTTTCTTT
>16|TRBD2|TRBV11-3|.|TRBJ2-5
CASSSHGGRAVETQYF
TGTGCCAGCAGCTCCCACGGCGGGAGGGCCGTAGAGACCCAGTACTTC
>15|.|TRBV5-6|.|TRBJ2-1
CASSLDPRLVPGQFF
TGTGCCAGCAGCTTGGATCCGAGATTAGTGCCTGGGCAGTTCTTC
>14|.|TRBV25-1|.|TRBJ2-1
CASSRGGPYNEQFF
TGTGCCAGCAGTCGCGGAGGGCCCTACAATGAGCAGTTCTTC
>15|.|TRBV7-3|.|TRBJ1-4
CASSPTTHQDEKLFF
TGTGCCAGCAGCCCCACCACCCACCAGGATGAAAAACTGTTTTTT
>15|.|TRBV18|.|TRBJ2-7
CASSPGTRLSYEQYF
TGTGCCAGCTCACCAGGGACAAGACTCTCCTACGAGCAGTACTTC
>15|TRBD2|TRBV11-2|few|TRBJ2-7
CASSLLLMGGYEQYF
TGTGCCAGCAGCTTACTCCTTATGGGGGGGTACGAGCAGTACTTC
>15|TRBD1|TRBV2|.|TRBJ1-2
CASISGQGINYGYTF
TGTGCCAGCATTTCGGGACAGGGGATTAACTATGGCTACACCTTC
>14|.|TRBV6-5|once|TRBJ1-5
CASDFHRFNQPQHF
TGTGCCAGCGATTTTCACAGGTTCAATCAGCCCCAGCATTTT
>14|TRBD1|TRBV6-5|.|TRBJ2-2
CASRDRGDTGELFF
TGTGCCAGCAGGGACAGGGGTGACACCGGGGAGCTGTTTTTT
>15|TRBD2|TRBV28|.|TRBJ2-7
CASRLLAGGSYEQYF
TGTGCCAGCAGGTTACTAGCGGGAGGGTCCTACGAGCAGTACTTC
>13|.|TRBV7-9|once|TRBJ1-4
CASSLRQGEKLFF
TGTGCCAGCAGCTTGAGGCAGGGTGAAAAACTGTTTTTT
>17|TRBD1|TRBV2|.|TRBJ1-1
CASRRPGQGAARTEAFF
TGTGCCAGCAGGAGACCGGGACAGGGAGCCGCAAGGACTGAAGCTTTCTTT
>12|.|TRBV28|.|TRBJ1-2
CAWGGGNYGYTF
TGTGCCTGGGGGGGTGGTAACTATGGCTACACCTTC
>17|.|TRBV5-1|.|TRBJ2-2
CASSLASPGVSTGELFF
TGCGCCAGCAGCTTGGCGAGTCCGGGAGTAAGCACCGGGGAGCTGTTTTTT
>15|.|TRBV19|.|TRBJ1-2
CASSIRGRNYYGYTF
TGTGCCAGTAGTATCAGGGGTCGGAACTACTATGGCTACACCTTC
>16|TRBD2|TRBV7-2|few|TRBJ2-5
CASSLRRREGEETQYF
TGTGCCAGCAGCTTAAGGAGGAGGGAGGGAGAAGAGACCCAGTACTTC
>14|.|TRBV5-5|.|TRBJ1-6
CASSLFTGRSPLHF
TGTGCCAGCAGCTTGTTTACAGGGCGATCACCCCTCCACTTT
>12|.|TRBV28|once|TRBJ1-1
CASSRGSTEAFF
TGTGCCAGCAGTCGGGGGAGCACTGAAGCTTTCTTT
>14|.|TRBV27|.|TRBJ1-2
CASSLSVRSYGYTF
TGTGCCAGCAGTTTAAGCGTCCGCTCCTATGGCTACACCTTC
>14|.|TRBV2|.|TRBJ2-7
CASSEWGRGDEQYF
TGTGCCAGCAGTGAATGGGGCAGGGGAGACGAGCAGTACTTC
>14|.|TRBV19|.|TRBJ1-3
CASSIIVSGNTIYF
TGTGCCAGTAGTATAATCGTCTCTGGAAACACCATATATTTT
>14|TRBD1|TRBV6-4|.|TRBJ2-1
CASSDLGDSHEQFF
TGTGCCAGCAGTGACTTAGGGGACAGTCATGAGCAGTTCTTC
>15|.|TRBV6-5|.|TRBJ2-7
CAAGRGSPLSYEQYF
TGTGCCGCAGGACGAGGGAGCCCTCTTTCCTACGAGCAGTACTTC
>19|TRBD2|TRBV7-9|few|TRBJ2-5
CASESWGTSGRSVGETQYF
TGTGCCAGCGAATCTTGGGGGACTAGCGGTCGGTCGGTCGGGGAGACCCAGTACTTC
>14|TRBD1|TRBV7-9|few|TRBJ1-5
CASSRDSNNQPQHF
TGTGCCAGCAGCAGGGACAGTAACAATCAGCCCCAGCATTTT
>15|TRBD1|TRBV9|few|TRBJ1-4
CASSVGGQGDEKLFF
TGTGCCAGCAGCGTAGGGGGACAGGGGGATGAAAAACTGTTTTTT
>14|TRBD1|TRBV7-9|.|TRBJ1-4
CASSPGQAGEKLFF
TGTGCCAGCAGCCCCGGACAGGCGGGTGAAAAACTGTTTTTT
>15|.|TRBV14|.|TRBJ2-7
CASSPLRVSSYEQYF
TGTGCCAGCAGCCCTCTCAGGGTAAGCTCCTACGAGCAGTACTTC
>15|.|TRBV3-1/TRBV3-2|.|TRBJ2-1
CASSQEMKGIDEQFF
TGTGCCAGCAGCCAAGAGATGAAGGGGATCGATGAGCAGTTCTTC
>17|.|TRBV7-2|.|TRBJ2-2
CASSLEPRGQNTGELFF
TGTGCCAGCAGCTTAGAGCCGCGGGGCCAGAACACCGGGGAGCTGTTTTTT
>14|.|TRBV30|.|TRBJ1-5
CAWSVGGAGQPQHF
TGTGCCTGGAGTGTAGGGGGGGCTGGTCAGCCCCAGCATTTT
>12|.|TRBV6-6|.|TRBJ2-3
CASRGLEDTQYF
TGTGCCAGCAGAGGACTGGAAGATACGCAGTATTTT
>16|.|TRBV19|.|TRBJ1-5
CATRGSYPNSNQPQHF
TGTGCCACCCGTGGGAGTTACCCCAATAGCAATCAGCCCCAGCATTTT
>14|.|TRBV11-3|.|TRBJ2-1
CASRRAGSYNEQFF
TGTGCCAGCAGACGCGCGGGTTCCTACAATGAGCAGTTCTTC
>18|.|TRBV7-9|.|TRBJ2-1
CASSFAGPSRNVYNEQFF
TGTGCCAGCAGCTTTGCGGGGCCCTCGCGGAACGTTTACAATGAGCAGTTCTTC
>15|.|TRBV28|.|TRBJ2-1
CASSLLREWYNEQFF
TGTGCCAGCAGTTTATTGAGGGAATGGTACAATGAGCAGTTCTTC
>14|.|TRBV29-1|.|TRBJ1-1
CSVPWGGLNTEAFF
TGCAGCGTCCCTTGGGGAGGGCTGAACACTGAAGCTTTCTTT
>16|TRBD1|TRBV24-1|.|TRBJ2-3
CATSAGTGGIADTQYF
TGTGCCACCAGTGCCGGGACAGGGGGCATCGCAGATACGCAGTATTTT
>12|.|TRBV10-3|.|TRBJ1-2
CAITDSNYGYTF
TGTGCCATCACGGACAGCAACTATGGCTACACCTTC